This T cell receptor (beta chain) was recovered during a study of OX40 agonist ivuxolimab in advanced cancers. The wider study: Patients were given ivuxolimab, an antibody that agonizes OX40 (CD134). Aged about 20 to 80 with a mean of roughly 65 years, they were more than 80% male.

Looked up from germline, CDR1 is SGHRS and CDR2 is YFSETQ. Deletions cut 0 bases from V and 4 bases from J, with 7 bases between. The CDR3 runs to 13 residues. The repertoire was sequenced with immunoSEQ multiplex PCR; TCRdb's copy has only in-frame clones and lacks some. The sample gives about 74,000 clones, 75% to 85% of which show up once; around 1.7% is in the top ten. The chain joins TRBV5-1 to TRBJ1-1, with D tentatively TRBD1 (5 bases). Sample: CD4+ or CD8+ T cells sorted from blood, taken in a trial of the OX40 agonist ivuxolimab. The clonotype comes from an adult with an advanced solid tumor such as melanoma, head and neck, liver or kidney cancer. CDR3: CASSLGRGTEAFF. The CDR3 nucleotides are TGCGCCAGCAGCTTGGGGAGGGGCACTGAAGCTTTCTTT.